Presented here are 25 T cell receptor beta chains from one specimen sequenced in a study of OX40 agonist ivuxolimab in advanced cancers. The repertoire was sequenced with immunoSEQ multiplex PCR; TCRdb's copy has only in-frame clones and lacks some. This sample yields around 75,000 clones, of which 89% are seen a single time; around 2.4% belongs to the top ten. The input for sequencing was CD4+ or CD8+ T cells sorted from blood, taken in a trial of the OX40 agonist ivuxolimab. These receptors were taken from an adult with an advanced solid tumor such as melanoma, head and neck, liver or kidney cancer.

The chain employs TRBV7-2 and TRBJ2-1, with 9 bases that match TRBD1. The CDR3 covers 15 residues. Germline lookup yields CDR1 SGHTA and CDR2 FQGNSA. Losses at the gene ends were 5 bases for V and 1 base for J; bases not matched to a gene: 3. CDR3 sequence (DNA): TGTGCCAGCAGCGTGGACAGGGGTTCCTACAATGAGCAGTTCTTC. Amino acid sequence: CASSVDRGSYNEQFF.

The chain joins TRBV6-6 to TRBJ1-6; D may be TRBD1 (5 bases). The CDR3 sequence is 14 residues long. Looked up from germline, CDR1 is MNHNY and CDR2 is SVGAGI (reference sequence). V lost 7 bases and J 5 bases, leaving 12 bases between the germline ends. The CDR3 here is CASIGGGHNSPLHF. CDR3 bases: TGTGCCAGCATCGGGGGAGGGCATAATTCACCCCTCCACTTT.

This sequence joins TRBV11-2 and TRBJ2-7, with TRBD2 matching over 7 bases. Germline V gene sequence: CDR1 SGHAT, CDR2 FQNNGV. Trimming took 0 bases from V and 1 from J; bases not matched to a gene: 3. The CDR3 runs to 15 residues. The CDR3 DNA reads as TGTGCCAGCAGCTTAGAGCGGACTAGTTCCTACGAGCAGTACTTC. It is translated as CASSLERTSSYEQYF.

V and J are TRBV6-5 and TRBJ1-1; D not certain. Between the trimmed V and J ends, which lost 6 bases and 4 bases, there was a span of 15 bases. Germline V gene data show CDR1 as MNHEY and CDR2 as SVGAGI. The CDR3 is 14 residues long. CDR3 sequence (DNA): TGTGCCAGCAGCCGTCGGCTGTCGGGCACTGAAGCTTTCTTT. This encodes CASSRRLSGTEAFF.

This clone was counted a few times. V is TRBV28 and J is TRBJ1-2; D not resolved. The V end lost 2 bases, the J end lost 8 bases, and 12 bases lay between the germline ends. CDR1 and CDR2 from the germline V gene are MDHEN and SYDVKM. This CDR3 is built from 13 residues. CDR3 nucleotides: TGTGCCAGCAGTTTACGGATTTTTTCGGGCTACACCTTC. Amino acid sequence: CASSLRIFSGYTF.

The CDR3 is CASFYLGDHTDTQYF. CDR3 DNA: TGTGCCAGTTTCTATCTGGGGGATCACACAGATACGCAGTATTTT. The chain combines TRBV18 with TRBJ2-3; either TRBD1 or TRBD2 may fit D (5 bases each). The CDR3 extends over 15 amino acids. Trimming took off 9 bases at V and 2 bases at J, with 18 bases between the two ends. CDR1 KGHSH and CDR2 LQKENI come from the germline V gene.

The chain combines TRBV6-1 with TRBJ1-3, with a tentative D call TRBD1 (5 bases). This CDR3 spans 12 amino acids. CDR1 is MNHNS and CDR2 is SASEGT in the germline V gene. V gave up 3 bases and J gave up 11 bases, with 11 bases separating them. CDR3 DNA sequence: TGTGCCAGCAGTGAGGCAGGGTCCGCCATATATTTT. This sequence encodes CASSEAGSAIYF.

V and J are TRBV30 and TRBJ2-7; TRBD1 agrees at 9 bases. CDR1 and CDR2 from the germline V gene are GTSNPN and SVGIG (reference sequence). This CDR3 region has 14 residues. V was pared by 7 bases and J by 1 base, with 8 bases of the junction left unmatched. The DNA of the CDR3 is TGTGCCTTGTCCGGGACAGGGAGTTCCTACGAGCAGTACTTC. Amino acids: CALSGTGSSYEQYF.

This chain connects TRBV7-2 to TRBJ2-5; no firm D call. Trimming pared 4 bases from V and 7 bases from J, leaving 13 bases between. The germline V gene encodes CDR1 SGHTA and CDR2 FQGNSA. The CDR3 is 13 residues long. The CDR3 spells CASSSPPLGTQYF. The CDR3 region has the DNA TGTGCCAGCAGCTCACCTCCGCTGGGGACCCAGTACTTC.

CDR3 in amino acids: CASTPGRGGNEQFF. The CDR3 DNA reads TGTGCCAGCACCCCGGGGCGGGGAGGCAATGAGCAGTTCTTC. J is TRBJ2-1 and V is TRBV7-2; a possible D gene is TRBD2 (6 bases). The CDR3 extends over 14 amino acids. Per germline, CDR1 SGHTA and CDR2 FQGNSA. V was pared by 7 bases and J by 6 bases, with 16 bases between.

The count of this clone is one. This sequence joins TRBV15 and TRBJ1-6; TRBD1 is a possible D gene (5 bases). From germline, CDR1 is LNHNV and CDR2 YYDKDF (reference sequence). Trimming removed 0 bases at V and 7 bases at J, with 13 bases between. The CDR3 contains 16 residues. CDR3: CATSRDSGLGNSPLHF. The CDR3 DNA follows: TGTGCCACCAGCAGAGATTCGGGACTGGGGAATTCACCCCTCCACTTT.

The chain uses TRBV18 and TRBJ1-5; D gene unclear. In germline, CDR1 is KGHSH, CDR2 LQKENI. This CDR3 has 14 amino acids. V was shortened by 3 bases and J by 2 bases, with 8 bases between the two germline ends. CDR3 in amino acids: CASSPGPGNQPQHF. The DNA of the CDR3 is TGTGCCAGCTCACCCGGGCCTGGCAATCAGCCCCAGCATTTT.

The chain is built from TRBV5-1 and TRBJ1-6, with D possibly being TRBD1 (6 bases). Per germline, CDR1 SGHRS and CDR2 YFSETQ. Trimming took 3 bases from V and 8 from J, leaving 15 bases between them. CDR3 length: 15 amino acids. CDR3 bases: TGCGCCAGCAGCTGGGGGGGCCCTGGGGATTCACCCCTCCACTTT. Protein product: CASSWGGPGDSPLHF.

This chain links TRBV5-8 with TRBJ2-2, with D possibly TRBD2 on 6 matching bases. Germline values: CDR1 SGHTS, CDR2 YDEGEE. The CDR3 has 14 residues. Deletions cut 0 bases from V and 3 bases from J, with 6 bases between. The CDR3 coding sequence is TGTGCCAGCAGCTTGGAGCGGGACACCGGGGAGCTGTTTTTT. This codes for CASSLERDTGELFF.

The genes are TRBV5-1 and TRBJ2-5; D is ambiguous. Deletions cut 4 bases from V and 4 bases from J, with 23 bases between. Germline V gene sequence: CDR1 SGHRS, CDR2 YFSETQ. There are 17 residues in the CDR3. Written as DNA, the CDR3 is TGCGCCAGCAGCGAGTTGGCCCCCTTGGGTTTTCGAGAGACCCAGTACTTC. Translating gives CASSELAPLGFRETQYF.

The chain employs TRBV27 and TRBJ2-3, with D perhaps matching TRBD2 (5 bases). The CDR3 loop spans 13 amino acids. The V gene's germline CDR1 is MNHEY and CDR2 SMNVEV (reference sequence). Trimming left V 4 bases short and J 9 bases short, with 14 bases between. As DNA, the CDR3 is TGTGCCAGCAGTTCCCTCGGGATGAGAACGCAGTATTTT. Amino acid sequence: CASSSLGMRTQYF.

The gene calls are TRBV11-3 and TRBJ2-3, with a weak D call TRBD2 (5 bases). The V gene's germline CDR1 is SGHNT and CDR2 YENEEA. This CDR3 has 14 residues. V was trimmed by 3 bases and J by 1 base, leaving 8 bases between them. The CDR3 DNA follows: TGTGCCAGCAGCTTTGGACTGGGCACAGATACGCAGTATTTT. This translates into CASSFGLGTDTQYF.

The chain couples TRBV27 to TRBJ2-1; TRBD2 aligns across 8 bases. Looked up from germline, CDR1 is MNHEY and CDR2 is SMNVEV (reference sequence). CDR3 length: 19 residues. J gave up 3 bases and V 5 bases, and 18 bases lay outside the gene matches. This CDR3 reads CASSQAPTSLAVRYNEQFF. The DNA for the CDR3 is TGTGCCAGCAGTCAAGCGCCCACTTCACTAGCGGTACGCTACAATGAGCAGTTCTTC.

The V call is TRBV18, the J call TRBJ1-2; 7 bases line up with TRBD1. Losses at the gene ends were 3 bases for V and 3 bases for J; bases not matched to a gene: 1. CDR1 is KGHSH, CDR2 LQKENI, per germline. The CDR3 loop spans 13 amino acids. The CDR3 sequence is CASSPGQDYGYTF. The CDR3 DNA sequence: TGTGCCAGCTCACCCGGACAGGACTATGGCTACACCTTC.

The V call is TRBV6-1, the J call TRBJ1-1, with a weak D call TRBD1 (6 bases). Germline CDR1 is MNHNS and CDR2 is SASEGT. This CDR3 spans 14 amino acids. Deletions cut 6 bases from V and 1 base from J, with 12 bases between. CDR3 bases: TGTGCCAGCAGGCCGGGACACCAGAACACTGAAGCTTTCTTT. Translation: CASRPGHQNTEAFF.

The chain is built from TRBV9 and TRBJ2-3; D ambiguous. This CDR3 region has 11 residues. Germline-derived CDR1 and CDR2 are SGDLS and YYNGEE. The V gene lost 2 bases and the J gene lost 5 bases, with 3 bases spanning the gap. The CDR3 sequence is CASSVGDTQYF. The CDR3 bases are TGTGCCAGCAGCGTCGGAGATACGCAGTATTTT.

A remark on this clone: Relative to the germline gene, one junction end is altered; a read error may explain this. V and J are TRBV15 and TRBJ1-2; D unresolved. The CDR3 runs to 14 residues. Germline V gene lookup returns CDR1 LNHNV and CDR2 YYDKDF (reference sequence). The CDR3 coding sequence is TGTGCCACCAGCAGAGATGTAGGACTCTATGACTACACCTTC. It is translated as CATSRDVGLYDYTF.

The V gene is TRBV9, the J gene TRBJ2-3; D is unclear. Germline CDR1 SGDLS, CDR2 YYNGEE. V was clipped by 2 bases and J by 0 bases, with 7 bases between them. The CDR3 has 14 residues. The CDR3 protein is CASSVQGSTDTQYF. CDR3 DNA: TGTGCCAGCAGCGTGCAAGGGAGCACAGATACGCAGTATTTT.

The chain has TRBV30 and TRBJ2-3; 13 nucleotides line up with TRBD2. Germline CDR1 GTSNPN, CDR2 SVGIG (reference sequence). The J segment lost 1 base and the V segment lost 3 bases, leaving 13 bases of the junction unmatched. The CDR3 contains 19 residues. CDR3: CAWRPRQGLAGSGTDTQYF. DNA for the CDR3: TGTGCCTGGAGACCTCGCCAGGGACTAGCGGGGTCAGGCACAGATACGCAGTATTTT.

The chain recombines TRBV11-2 with TRBJ2-7; 10 bases line up with TRBD2. CDR1 and CDR2 (germline): SGHAT, FQNNGV. CDR3 size: 17 residues. The trim removed 3 bases at V and 4 bases at J, leaving 12 bases unmatched. The CDR3 nucleotides read TGTGCCAGCAGCTTTCGGAGGGTAGCGGGAGGTAGTTACGAGCAGTACTTC. It encodes CASSFRRVAGGSYEQYF.